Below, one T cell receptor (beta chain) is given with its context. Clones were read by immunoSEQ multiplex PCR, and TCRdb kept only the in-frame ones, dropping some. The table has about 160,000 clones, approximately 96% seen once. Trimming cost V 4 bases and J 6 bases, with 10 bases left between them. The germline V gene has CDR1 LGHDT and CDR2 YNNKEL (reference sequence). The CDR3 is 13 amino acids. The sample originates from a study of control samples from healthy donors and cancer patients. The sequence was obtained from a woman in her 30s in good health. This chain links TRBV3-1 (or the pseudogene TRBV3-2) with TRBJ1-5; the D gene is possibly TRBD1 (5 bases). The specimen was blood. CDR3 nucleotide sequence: TGTGCCAGCAGCCTGACCGGGGGTCAGCCCCAGCATTTT. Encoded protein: CASSLTGGQPQHF.